These 3 T cell receptor beta chains were all obtained from the same sample, sequenced in a study of shared clonotypes between healthy human individuals. Sequencing was performed with immunoSEQ multiplex PCR; in TCRdb, only in-frame clones are kept and a portion is missing. The repertoire includes 1.5 million to 1.9 million clones, 95% to 99% of them detected once, and roughly 0.45% sits in the top ten. The material sequenced was naive CD4+ T cells sorted from blood. Subset denoted: CD45RA+ positively selected. The receptor set was obtained from a man aged 25 to 40 in good health.

Turning to this clone: The same CDR3 is also encoded by other DNA sequences in this sample. The chain has TRBV5-4 and TRBJ1-1, with no clear D. Germline assignment: CDR1 SGHNT and CDR2 YYREEE (reference sequence). The CDR3 has 13 residues. The V gene lost 5 bases and the J gene lost 4 bases, with 12 bases spanning the gap. The CDR3 DNA is TGTGCCAGCAGTCCAAGAGGGAGCACTGAAGCTTTCTTT. The encoded protein is CASSPRGSTEAFF.

The genes are TRBV11-2 and TRBJ2-6; D gene ambiguous. The CDR3 extends over 15 amino acids. V was cut by 0 bases and J by 2 bases, with 5 bases left in between. The germline CDR1 and CDR2 sequences are SGHAT and FQNNGV. CDR3 bases: TGTGCCAGCAGCTTAGAAGGGACTGGGGCCAACGTCCTGACTTTC. It translates to CASSLEGTGANVLTF.

This clone has only one observation. This sequence joins TRBV7-2 and TRBJ1-4, with D perhaps TRBD1 (6 bases). The CDR3 is 14 amino acids. The V gene lost 5 bases and the J gene lost 5 bases, with 12 bases spanning the gap. From germline, CDR1 is SGHTA and CDR2 FQGNSA. CDR3 DNA sequence: TGTGCCAGCAGCGTGGACAGCCAGAATGAAAAACTGTTTTTT. This codes for CASSVDSQNEKLFF.